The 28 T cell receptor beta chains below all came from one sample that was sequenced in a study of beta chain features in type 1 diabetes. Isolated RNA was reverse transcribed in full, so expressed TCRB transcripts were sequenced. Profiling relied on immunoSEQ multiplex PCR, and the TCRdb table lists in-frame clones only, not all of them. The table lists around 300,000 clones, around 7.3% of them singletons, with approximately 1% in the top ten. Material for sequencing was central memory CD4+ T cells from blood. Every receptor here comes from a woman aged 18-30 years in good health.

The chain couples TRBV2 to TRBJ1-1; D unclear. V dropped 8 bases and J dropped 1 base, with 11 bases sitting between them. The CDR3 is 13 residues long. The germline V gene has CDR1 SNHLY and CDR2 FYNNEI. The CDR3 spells CASQRSRNTEAFF. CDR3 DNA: TGTGCCAGCCAAAGGTCCCGGAACACTGAAGCTTTCTTT.

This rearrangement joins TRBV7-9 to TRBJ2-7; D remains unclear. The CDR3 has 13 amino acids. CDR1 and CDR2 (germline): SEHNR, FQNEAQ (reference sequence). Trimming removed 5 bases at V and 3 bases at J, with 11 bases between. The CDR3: CASSQGDDYEQYF. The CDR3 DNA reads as TGTGCCAGCAGCCAAGGAGATGACTACGAGCAGTACTTC. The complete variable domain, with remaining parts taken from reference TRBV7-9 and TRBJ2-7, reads DTGVSQNPRHKITKRGQNVTFRCDPISEHNRLYWYRQTLGQGPEFLTYFQNEAQLEKSRLLSDRFSAERPKGSFSTLEIQRTEQGDSAMYLCASSQGDDYEQYFGPGTRLTVT.

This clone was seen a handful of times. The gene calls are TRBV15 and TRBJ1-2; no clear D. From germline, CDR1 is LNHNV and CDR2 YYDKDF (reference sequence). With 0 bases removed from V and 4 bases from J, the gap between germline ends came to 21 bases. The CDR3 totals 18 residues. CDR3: CATSRDIGSNKASYGYTF. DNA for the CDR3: TGTGCCACCAGCAGAGATATTGGCTCGAACAAGGCAAGCTATGGCTACACCTTC.

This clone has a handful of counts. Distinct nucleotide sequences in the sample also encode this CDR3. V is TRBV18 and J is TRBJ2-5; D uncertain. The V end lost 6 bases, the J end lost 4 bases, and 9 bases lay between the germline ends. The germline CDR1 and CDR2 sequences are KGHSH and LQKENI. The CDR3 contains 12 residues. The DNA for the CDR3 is TGTGCCAGCTCCCCTGAAGGAGAGACCCAGTACTTC. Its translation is CASSPEGETQYF.

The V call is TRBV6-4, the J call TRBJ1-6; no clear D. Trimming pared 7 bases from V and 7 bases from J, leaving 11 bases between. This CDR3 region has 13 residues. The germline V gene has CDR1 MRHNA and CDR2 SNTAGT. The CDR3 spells CASKEQWNSPLHF. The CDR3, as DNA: TGTGCCAGCAAAGAACAGTGGAATTCACCCCTCCACTTT.

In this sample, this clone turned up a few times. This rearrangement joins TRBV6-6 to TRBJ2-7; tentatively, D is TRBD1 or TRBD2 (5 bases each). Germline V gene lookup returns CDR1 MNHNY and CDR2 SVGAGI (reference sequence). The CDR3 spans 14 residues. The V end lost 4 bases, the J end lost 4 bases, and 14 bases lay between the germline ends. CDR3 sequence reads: CASSFTRGPYEQYV. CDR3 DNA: TGTGCCAGCAGTTTCACTCGGGGACCTTACGAGCAGTACGTC.

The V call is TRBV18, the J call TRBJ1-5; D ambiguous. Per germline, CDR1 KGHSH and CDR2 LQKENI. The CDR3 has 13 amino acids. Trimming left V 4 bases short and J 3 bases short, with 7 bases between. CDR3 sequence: CASSQADNQPQHF. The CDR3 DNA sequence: TGTGCCAGCTCACAAGCAGACAATCAGCCCCAGCATTTT.

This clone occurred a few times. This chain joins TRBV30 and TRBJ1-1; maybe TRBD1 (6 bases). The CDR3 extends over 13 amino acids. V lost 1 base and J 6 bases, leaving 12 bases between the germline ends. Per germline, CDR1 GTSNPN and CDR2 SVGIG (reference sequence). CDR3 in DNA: TGTGCCTGGAGTGCTACAGGGATCCCTGAAGCTTTCTTT. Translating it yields CAWSATGIPEAFF.

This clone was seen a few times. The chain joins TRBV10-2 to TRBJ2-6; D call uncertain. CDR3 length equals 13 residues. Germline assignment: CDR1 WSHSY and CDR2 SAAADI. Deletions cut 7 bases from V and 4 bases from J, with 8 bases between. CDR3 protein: CASKIPGANVLTF. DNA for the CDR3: TGCGCCAGCAAGATTCCCGGGGCCAACGTCCTGACTTTC.

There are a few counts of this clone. The CDR3: CAWSRGPGNTIYF. DNA of the CDR3: TGTGCCTGGAGCAGGGGGCCTGGAAACACCATATATTTT. The chain employs TRBV30 and TRBJ1-3; 8 nucleotides match TRBD1. Germline V lookup: CDR1 GTSNPN, CDR2 SVGIG (reference sequence). This CDR3 contains 13 residues. The J segment lost 2 bases and the V segment lost 3 bases, leaving 0 bases of the junction unmatched.

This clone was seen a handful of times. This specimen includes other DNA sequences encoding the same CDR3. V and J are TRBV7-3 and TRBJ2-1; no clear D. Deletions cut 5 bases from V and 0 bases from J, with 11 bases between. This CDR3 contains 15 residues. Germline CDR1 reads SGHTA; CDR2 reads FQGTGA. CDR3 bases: TGTGCCAGCAGCCCGTACAAAAGCTCCTACAATGAGCAGTTCTTC. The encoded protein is CASSPYKSSYNEQFF.

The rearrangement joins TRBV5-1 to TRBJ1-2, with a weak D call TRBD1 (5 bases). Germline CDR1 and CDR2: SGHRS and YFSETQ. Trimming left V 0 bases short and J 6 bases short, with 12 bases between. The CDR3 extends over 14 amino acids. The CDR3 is CASSLATGGDGYTF. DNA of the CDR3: TGCGCCAGCAGCTTGGCCACTGGAGGGGATGGCTACACCTTC.

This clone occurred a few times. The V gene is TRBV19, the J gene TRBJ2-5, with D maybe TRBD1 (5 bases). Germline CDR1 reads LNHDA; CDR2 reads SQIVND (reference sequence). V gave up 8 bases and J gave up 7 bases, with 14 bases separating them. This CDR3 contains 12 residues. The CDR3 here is CASSRDSGTQYF. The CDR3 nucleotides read TGTGCCAGTTCCAGGGATTCGGGGACCCAGTACTTC.

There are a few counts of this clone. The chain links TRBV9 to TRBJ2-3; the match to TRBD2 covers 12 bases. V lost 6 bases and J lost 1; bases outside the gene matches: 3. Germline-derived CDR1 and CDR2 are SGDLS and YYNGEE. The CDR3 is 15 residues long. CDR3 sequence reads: CASNRLAGGTDTQYF. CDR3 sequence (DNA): TGTGCCAGCAATCGACTAGCGGGGGGCACAGATACGCAGTATTTT.

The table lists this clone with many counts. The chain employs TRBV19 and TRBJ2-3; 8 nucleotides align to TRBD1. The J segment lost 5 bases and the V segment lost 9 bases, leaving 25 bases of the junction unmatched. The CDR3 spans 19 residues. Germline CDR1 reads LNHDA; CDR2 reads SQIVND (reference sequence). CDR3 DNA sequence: TGTGCCAGCCGTAGGGGGCAGGGGGCGTCAGGTTTCACTCGAGATACGCAGTATTTT. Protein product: CASRRGQGASGFTRDTQYF.

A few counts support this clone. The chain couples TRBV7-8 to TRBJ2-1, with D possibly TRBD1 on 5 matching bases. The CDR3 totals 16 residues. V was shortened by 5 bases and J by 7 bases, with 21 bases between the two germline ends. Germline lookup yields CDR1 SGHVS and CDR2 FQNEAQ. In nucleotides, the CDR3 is TGTGCCAGCAGCCTTCCTGGGGCGGCCCCAGGGAATGAGCAGTTCTTC. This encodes CASSLPGAAPGNEQFF.

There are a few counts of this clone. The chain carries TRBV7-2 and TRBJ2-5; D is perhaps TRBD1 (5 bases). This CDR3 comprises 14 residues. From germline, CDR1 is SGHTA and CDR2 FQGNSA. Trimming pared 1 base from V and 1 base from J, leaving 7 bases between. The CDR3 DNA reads TGTGCCAGCAGCTTAGGACAGATCCAAGAGACCCAGTACTTC. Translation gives CASSLGQIQETQYF.

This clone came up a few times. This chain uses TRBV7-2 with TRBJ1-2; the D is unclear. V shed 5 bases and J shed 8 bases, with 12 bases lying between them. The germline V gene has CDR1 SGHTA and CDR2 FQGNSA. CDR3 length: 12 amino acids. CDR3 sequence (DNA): TGTGCCAGCAGCCCTACAAGAGGGGGCTACACCTTC. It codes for CASSPTRGGYTF.

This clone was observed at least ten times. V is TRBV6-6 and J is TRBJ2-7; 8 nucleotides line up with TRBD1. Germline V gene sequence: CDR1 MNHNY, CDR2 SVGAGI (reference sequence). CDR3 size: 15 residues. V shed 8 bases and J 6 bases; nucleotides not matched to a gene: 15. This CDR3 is CASSPRGQAGSEQYV. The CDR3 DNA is TGTGCCAGCTCCCCCCGGGGACAGGCGGGTTCCGAGCAGTACGTC.

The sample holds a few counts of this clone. The CDR3 loop is CASSRLLVGNTEAFF. The CDR3 nucleotides read TGTGCCAGCAGCCGCCTATTGGTGGGGAACACTGAAGCTTTCTTT. This chain uses TRBV11-2 with TRBJ1-1; D uncertain. Trimming stripped 5 bases from V and 1 base from J, with 14 bases between. This CDR3 region has 15 residues. The V gene's germline CDR1 is SGHAT and CDR2 FQNNGV.

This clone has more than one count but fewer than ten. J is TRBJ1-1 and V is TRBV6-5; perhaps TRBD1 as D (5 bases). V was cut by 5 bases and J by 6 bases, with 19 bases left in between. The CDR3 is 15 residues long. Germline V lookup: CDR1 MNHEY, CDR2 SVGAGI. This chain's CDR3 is CASSAIGQGAPEAFF. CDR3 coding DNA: TGTGCCAGCAGTGCCATTGGCCAGGGTGCGCCTGAAGCTTTCTTT.

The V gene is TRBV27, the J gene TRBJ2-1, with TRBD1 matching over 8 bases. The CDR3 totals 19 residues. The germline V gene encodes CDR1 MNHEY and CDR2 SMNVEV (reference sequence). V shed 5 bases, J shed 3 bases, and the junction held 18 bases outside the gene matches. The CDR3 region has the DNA TGTGCCAGCAGTACTCAGGGGGCTCTTAGGACGACAATCTACAATGAGCAGTTCTTC. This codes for CASSTQGALRTTIYNEQFF.

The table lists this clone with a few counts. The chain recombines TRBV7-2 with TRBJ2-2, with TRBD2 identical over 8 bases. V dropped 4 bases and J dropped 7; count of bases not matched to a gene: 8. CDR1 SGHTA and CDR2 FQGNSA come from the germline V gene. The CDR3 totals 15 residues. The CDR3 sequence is CASSSPGGTRGELFF. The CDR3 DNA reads TGTGCCAGCAGCTCCCCGGGAGGGACGCGCGGGGAGCTGTTTTTT.

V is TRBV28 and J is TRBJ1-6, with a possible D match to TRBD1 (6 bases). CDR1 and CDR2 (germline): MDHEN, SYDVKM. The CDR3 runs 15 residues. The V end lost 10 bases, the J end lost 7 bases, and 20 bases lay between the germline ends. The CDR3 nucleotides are TGTGCCACCAACGAAGTGTCAGGGGAAAATTCACCCCTCCACTTT. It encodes CATNEVSGENSPLHF.

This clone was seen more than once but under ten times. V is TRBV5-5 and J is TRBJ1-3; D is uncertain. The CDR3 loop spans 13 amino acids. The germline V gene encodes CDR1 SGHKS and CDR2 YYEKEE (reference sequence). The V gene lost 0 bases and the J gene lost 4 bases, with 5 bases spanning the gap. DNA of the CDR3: TGTGCCAGCAGCTTGGGGCAGGGAAACACCATATATTTT. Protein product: CASSLGQGNTIYF.

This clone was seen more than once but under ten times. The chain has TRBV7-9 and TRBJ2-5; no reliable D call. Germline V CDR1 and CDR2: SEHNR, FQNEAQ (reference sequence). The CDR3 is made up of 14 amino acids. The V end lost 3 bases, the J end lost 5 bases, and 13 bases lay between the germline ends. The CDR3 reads CASSFGPPGETQYF. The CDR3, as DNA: TGTGCCAGCAGCTTCGGACCACCCGGGGAGACCCAGTACTTC.

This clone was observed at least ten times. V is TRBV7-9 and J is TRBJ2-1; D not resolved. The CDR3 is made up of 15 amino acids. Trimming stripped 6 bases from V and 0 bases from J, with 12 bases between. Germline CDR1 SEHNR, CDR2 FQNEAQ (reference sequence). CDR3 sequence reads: CASRGDFRSYNEQFF. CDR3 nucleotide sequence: TGTGCCAGCAGAGGTGACTTCCGCTCCTACAATGAGCAGTTCTTC.

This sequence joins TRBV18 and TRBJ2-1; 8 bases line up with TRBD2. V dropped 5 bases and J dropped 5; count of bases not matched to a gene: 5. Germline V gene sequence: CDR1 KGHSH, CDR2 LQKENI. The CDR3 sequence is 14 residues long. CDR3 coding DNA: TGTGCCAGCTCAACCACCGGGGGGGACAATGAGCAGTTCTTC. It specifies CASSTTGGDNEQFF.